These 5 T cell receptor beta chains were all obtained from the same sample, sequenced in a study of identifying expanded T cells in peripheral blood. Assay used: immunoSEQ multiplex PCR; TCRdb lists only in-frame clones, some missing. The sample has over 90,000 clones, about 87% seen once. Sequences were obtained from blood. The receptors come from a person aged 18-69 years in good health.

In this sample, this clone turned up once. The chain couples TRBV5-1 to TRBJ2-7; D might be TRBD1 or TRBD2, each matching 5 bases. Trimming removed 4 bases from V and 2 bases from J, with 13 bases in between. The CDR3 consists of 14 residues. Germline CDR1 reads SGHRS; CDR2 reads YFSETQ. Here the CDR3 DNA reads TGCGCCAGCAGCGAAGGTGGGACCACCTACGAGCAGTACTTC. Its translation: CASSEGGTTYEQYF.

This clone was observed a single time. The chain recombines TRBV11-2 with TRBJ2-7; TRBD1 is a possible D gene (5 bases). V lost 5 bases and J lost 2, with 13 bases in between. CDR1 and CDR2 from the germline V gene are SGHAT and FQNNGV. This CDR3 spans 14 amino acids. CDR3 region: CASSQGAGPYEQYF. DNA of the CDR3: TGTGCCAGCAGCCAAGGGGCAGGTCCCTACGAGCAGTACTTC.

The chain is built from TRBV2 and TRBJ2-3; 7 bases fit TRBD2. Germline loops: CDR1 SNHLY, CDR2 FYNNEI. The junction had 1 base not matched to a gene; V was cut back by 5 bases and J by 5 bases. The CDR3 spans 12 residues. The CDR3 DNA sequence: TGTGCCAGCAGTAGCGGGGTAGATACGCAGTATTTT. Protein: CASSSGVDTQYF.

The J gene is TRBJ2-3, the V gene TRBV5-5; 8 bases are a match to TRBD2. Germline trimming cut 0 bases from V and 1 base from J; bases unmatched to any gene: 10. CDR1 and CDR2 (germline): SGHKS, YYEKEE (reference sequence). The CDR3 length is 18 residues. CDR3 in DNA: TGTGCCAGCAGCTTGGGAGCGGGGGAGGTTCGTGGCACAGATACGCAGTATTTT. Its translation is CASSLGAGEVRGTDTQYF.

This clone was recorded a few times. CDR3 amino acids: CASSFLAGGPYEQYF. The CDR3 bases are TGTGCCAGCAGCTTTTTGGCAGGGGGCCCCTACGAGCAGTACTTC. This chain joins TRBV7-2 and TRBJ2-7; the match to TRBD1 covers 8 bases. The CDR3 sequence is 15 residues long. CDR1 is SGHTA, CDR2 FQGNSA, per germline. V gave up 3 bases and J gave up 2 bases; unmatched junction bases: 6.